Listed here is a single TCR beta chain. The specificity of this receptor is unknown. No much larger clonotype is one base removed from it; base qualities were not supplied. Systemically healthy Caucasian individuals from Russia, 39 in total and aged about 6 to 90 years, were included as donors. Each donor gave 9 to 10 milliliters of peripheral blood, collected into EDTA-treated Vacutainer tubes. Ficoll-Paque density-gradient centrifugation was used to isolate PBMCs, with at least 6 million per sample. Trizol reagent was used to extract total RNA from the PBMCs, yielding at least 6 micrograms per sample. Naive CD45RAhigh/CD27high T cell percentages were measured by flow cytometry on a PBMC aliquot from every donor. These data belong to a study of blood T cells in healthy people across ages (dated by TCRdb to the mid-2010s). Looking at the study overall: In model experiments, template switching captured about one uniquely barcoded TCR beta cDNA molecule for every two T cells. The study analyzed two additional independent replicas of 1 million unique cDNA reads from the same blood draw for two donors, one aged 18 to 29 and one aged 80 or older. To avoid experimental bias, donors of different ages were distributed randomly across sequencing lanes. To track age-related changes in TCR beta repertoire diversity, the study relied on deep sequencing normalized with unique cDNA molecular identifiers. The donors were divided into four age groups: young (average around 17 years), middle-aged (around 41), aged (about 60) and long-lived (around 87).

Library preparation employed 5' RACE. For sequencing, an Illumina HiSeq 2500 was employed. A second about 7 to 11 cycle PCR used a sample-barcoded 5' primer and a J-beta primer mix. Each TCR beta cDNA molecule received a unique molecular identifier from a template-switch 5' adaptor carrying 12 random nucleotides. Each sample yielded at least 3 million CDR3-containing paired-end reads. First-strand cDNA was synthesized from all RNA with the Mint cDNA synthesis kit, primed by a TRBC-specific oligonucleotide. Following uracil-DNA glycosylase treatment, a first 18-cycle PCR with universal primers M1SS and BC2_uni_R was performed on all cDNA. The original pipeline was this. Normalization of each sample was performed by random selection of 1 million high-quality reads, each carrying a distinct molecular identifier. Reads with shared molecular identifiers were discarded instead of being binned into consensus sequences. MiTCR, run with a Q25 quality threshold and the strictest error-elimination algorithm, handled CDR3 identification, clonotype clustering and error correction. A nonparametric unseen species model with Euler transformation was used to estimate a lower bound on total TCR beta diversity. The public reads were quality trimmed at Q25 with fastp and then assembled into clones with MiXCR by TCRdb, keeping productive beta chains. CDR3 protein sequences are deduplicated, and each keeps its most common genes and DNA. TCRdb assigned the V and J calls; the authors' analysis was not used. The sample table contains around 1.5 million distinct CDR3 sequences; only one count was recorded for around 55% of them. 6.7% of the sample comes from the top ten.

Summary of the overall study and its limitations: Because profiling used bulk unsorted PBMCs, naive and antigen-experienced compartments could not be compared conclusively. Observed TCR beta diversity correlated strongly with the percentage of naive T cells measured by flow cytometry. As age increased, observed TCR beta diversity per million T cells dropped in a roughly linear way, and a significant reduction was already evident by age around 41. The long-lived group showed more naive CD4+ T cells, fewer expanded clones and increased TCR diversity than the aged group, suggesting age selection. Because donor CMV infection status was unknown, age-related changes in expanded clonotypes were potentially confounded. Estimates of total diversity from one million sequenced T cells were regarded as lower bounds and underestimates.

Its CDR3 holds 14 amino acids, cysteine through phenylalanine. CDR3 DNA is the only sequence kept; it has 42 bases, read in frame from the first base. The germline V gene sets CDR1 to SNHLY and CDR2 to FYNNEI. V is cut by 6 bases and J by 8 bases, and the space between the germline ends is 17 bases. Material: blood. The chain joins TRBV2 to TRBJ2-1; the D gene is perhaps TRBD2, on 6 matching bases. The TCR was taken from a man aged 18 to 29 in good health. The bases are TGTGCCAGCAGACCGGGACTCCGGGGTGATGAGCAGTTCTTC. It translates as CASRPGLRGDEQFF.